The 10 T cell receptor beta chains in this list originate from one sample, sequenced in a study of shared clonotypes between healthy human individuals. The assay was immunoSEQ multiplex PCR, and TCRdb's table has in-frame clones only and misses some. Altogether about 2.3 million clones are present, roughly 92% being singletons, with the ten largest covering approximately 0.41%. Sequenced input: naive CD4+ T cells from PBMCs. The subset is: CD45RA+ positively selected. The receptors derive from a man between 18 and 29 years old in good health. Some clones in this sample may be carry-over from other donors' samples.

The chain recombines TRBV5-1 with TRBJ2-1; the D gene could be TRBD1 or TRBD2 (5 bases each). Germline V CDR1 and CDR2: SGHRS, YFSETQ. The CDR3 is made up of 16 amino acids. Trimming stripped 0 bases from V and 6 bases from J, with 16 bases between. In DNA form, the CDR3 reads TGCGCCAGCAGCTTGGGGCGGGTGCAGGGCGTCAATGAGCAGTTCTTC. This codes for CASSLGRVQGVNEQFF.

The chain employs TRBV4-1 and TRBJ2-1; 7 nucleotides agree with TRBD2. There are 17 residues in the CDR3. V trimming: 5 bases; J trimming: 6 bases; junction bases outside the gene matches: 16. Looked up from germline, CDR1 is MGHRA and CDR2 is YSYEKL. DNA of the CDR3: TGCGCCAGCAGCGCGTTAATGAGGGCGGGAGATACCAATGAGCAGTTCTTC. It codes for CASSALMRAGDTNEQFF.

This chain uses TRBV11-1 with TRBJ2-5, with TRBD2 identical over 10 bases. J gave up 5 bases and V 2 bases, and 5 bases lay outside the gene matches. Germline V gene lookup returns CDR1 SGHAT and CDR2 FQDESV (reference sequence). This CDR3 comprises 15 residues. CDR3 nucleotides: TGTGCCAGCAGCTTATTGACTAGCGGGCGGGAGACCCAGTACTTC. Translating gives CASSLLTSGRETQYF. Variable domain in full (rest from reference TRBV11-1 and TRBJ2-5): EAEVAQSPRYKITEKSQAVAFWCDPISGHATLYWYRQILGQGPELLVQFQDESVVDDSQLPKDRFSAERLKGVDSTLKIQPAELGDSAMYLCASSLLTSGRETQYFGPGTRLLVL.

The rearrangement uses TRBV4-2 and TRBJ2-3, with TRBD2 matching 8 bases. V lost 5 bases, J lost 0 bases, and 7 bases stayed unmatched. The CDR3 runs to 16 residues. Germline values: CDR1 LGHNA, CDR2 YNFKEQ. Here the CDR3 DNA reads TGTGCCAGCAGCGACCCGGGACTAGGGAGCACAGATACGCAGTATTTT. Its protein product is CASSDPGLGSTDTQYF.

V is TRBV7-9 and J is TRBJ1-4, with 7 positions matching TRBD1. V gave up 1 base and J gave up 0 bases; unmatched junction bases: 2. CDR3 size: 16 residues. CDR1 SEHNR and CDR2 FQNEAQ come from the germline V gene (reference sequence). CDR3 region: CASSLGRGSTNEKLFF. The CDR3 region has the DNA TGTGCCAGCAGCTTAGGCAGGGGGTCAACTAATGAAAAACTGTTTTTT.

This chain joins TRBV28 and TRBJ1-2; 7 bases map to TRBD1. After removal of 6 bases from V and 5 bases from J, the junction contained 6 bases not matched to a gene. This CDR3 has 13 amino acids. In germline, CDR1 is MDHEN, CDR2 SYDVKM. The CDR3 is CASSQGQPYGYTF. CDR3 DNA sequence: TGTGCCAGCAGCCAGGGACAGCCTTATGGCTACACCTTC.

J is TRBJ2-5 and V is TRBV5-6, with 8 nucleotides matching TRBD1. CDR3 size: 14 residues. The ends lost 4 bases at V and 5 bases at J; junction bases unmatched: 7. CDR1 and CDR2 from the germline V gene are SGHDT and YYEEEE. The CDR3 protein is CASSADRGGETQYF. The CDR3 DNA follows: TGTGCCAGCAGCGCAGACAGGGGTGGGGAGACCCAGTACTTC.

The chain couples TRBV5-1 to TRBJ1-2; the D gene is possibly TRBD1 (5 bases). The CDR3 covers 14 residues. Germline CDR1 is SGHRS and CDR2 is YFSETQ. V gave up 1 base and J gave up 4 bases, with 11 bases separating them. CDR3 coding DNA: TGCGCCAGCAGCTTGTCTGACAGACTCTATGGCTACACCTTC. Its translation is CASSLSDRLYGYTF.

This chain links TRBV15 with TRBJ2-2; TRBD2 aligns across 10 bases. V was clipped by 0 bases and J by 4 bases; unmatched bases: 5. The CDR3 consists of 17 residues. The germline V gene has CDR1 LNHNV and CDR2 YYDKDF (reference sequence). The CDR3 sequence is CATSRDRAGGVTGELFF. The CDR3 nucleotides are TGTGCCACCAGCAGAGATAGAGCGGGAGGGGTCACCGGGGAGCTGTTTTTT.

This clone was counted only a few times. This sequence joins TRBV4-1 and TRBJ1-1, with 9 bases lining up with TRBD1. V gave up 0 bases and J gave up 1 base; unmatched junction bases: 9. The CDR3 loop spans 18 amino acids. Germline V gene data show CDR1 as MGHRA and CDR2 as YSYEKL. The CDR3 DNA is TGCGCCAGCAGCCAAGATTGGGGACAGGGAGCGCGGAACACTGAAGCTTTCTTT. Its protein is CASSQDWGQGARNTEAFF.